One sample yielded the 22 T cell receptor beta chains listed below, sequenced in a study of blood T cell repertoires in COVID-19. The data were produced by immunoSEQ multiplex PCR, yet TCRdb's version contains in-frame clones alone and is incomplete. The sample carries approximately 110,000 clones, 75% to 90% recorded once. The source material was peripheral blood. These TCRs come from an elderly woman with COVID-19, enrolled during active disease.

The CDR3 region has the DNA TGTGCCATCAGAGGGACAGACTCCTACAATGAGCAGTTCTTC. Translated, it gives CAIRGTDSYNEQFF. The chain couples TRBV10-3 to TRBJ2-1; 7 bases line up with TRBD1. Germline trimming cut 6 bases from V and 0 bases from J; bases unmatched to any gene: 2. CDR1 is ENHRY and CDR2 is SYGVKD in the germline V gene. The CDR3 contains 14 residues.

This clone occurred a few times. The rearrangement joins TRBV18 to TRBJ1-5, with 7 bases that match TRBD1. Germline values: CDR1 KGHSH, CDR2 LQKENI. This CDR3 is built from 15 residues. The J segment lost 9 bases and the V segment lost 6 bases, leaving 14 bases of the junction unmatched. The CDR3, as DNA: TGTGCCAGCTCGCCGTCACCGGGACGGACAGGGCCCCAGCATTTT. Translated, it gives CASSPSPGRTGPQHF.

This chain connects TRBV9 to TRBJ1-3; D call uncertain. Germline CDR1 is SGDLS and CDR2 is YYNGEE. V lost 0 bases and J lost 0, with 4 bases in between. This CDR3 contains 14 residues. CDR3 amino acids: CASSVVGSGNTIYF. The CDR3 DNA follows: TGTGCCAGCAGCGTAGTCGGCTCTGGAAACACCATATATTTT.

The chain carries TRBV6-5 and TRBJ1-1; TRBD1 agrees at 9 bases. Trimming removed 9 bases from V and 10 bases from J; junction bases left unmatched: 6. Germline CDR1 and CDR2: MNHEY and SVGAGI. The CDR3 totals 11 residues. DNA for the CDR3: TGTGCCAGTTATCGGGACAGGGCAGCTTTCTTT. This gives the protein CASYRDRAAFF.

The V gene is TRBV19, the J gene TRBJ2-7; D perhaps matches TRBD2 (5 bases). Trimming removed 7 bases at V and 0 bases at J, with 16 bases between. The CDR3 is 15 residues long. Germline lookup yields CDR1 LNHDA and CDR2 SQIVND (reference sequence). The CDR3 bases are TGTGCCAGTACCCCCGGCCTGGACTTCTCCTACGAGCAGTACTTC. Its translation is CASTPGLDFSYEQYF.

The V call is TRBV5-8, the J call TRBJ2-3; 9 positions agree with TRBD1. With V trimmed by 2 bases and J by 1 base, 2 bases remained unmatched. This CDR3 region has 15 residues. The germline V gene encodes CDR1 SGHTS and CDR2 YDEGEE. The CDR3 region is CASSFGQGRTDTQYF. The CDR3 nucleotides read TGTGCCAGCAGCTTTGGACAGGGGCGCACAGATACGCAGTATTTT.

Concerning this clone: Other DNA sequences in the sample encode the same CDR3. The chain links TRBV5-1 to TRBJ1-2; D possibly corresponds to TRBD1 (5 bases). Germline V gene lookup returns CDR1 SGHRS and CDR2 YFSETQ. Trimming took 0 bases from V and 2 from J, leaving 8 bases between them. CDR3 length equals 14 residues. CDR3: CASSLGQGNYGYTF. In nucleotides, the CDR3 is TGCGCCAGCAGCTTGGGTCAGGGAAACTATGGCTACACCTTC.

The CDR3 nucleotides read TGTGCCAGCAGCCAAGCAGGAGGGAGCGGGGCCAACGTCCTGACTTTC. This encodes CASSQAGGSGANVLTF. The chain has TRBV5-6 and TRBJ2-6; weak D call: TRBD2 (6 bases). The CDR3 loop spans 16 amino acids. CDR1 and CDR2 (germline): SGHDT, YYEEEE. The V end lost 4 bases, the J end lost 4 bases, and 15 bases lay between the germline ends.

This chain joins TRBV10-3 and TRBJ2-7; 8 bases line up with TRBD1. In germline, CDR1 is ENHRY, CDR2 SYGVKD. The J segment lost 2 bases and the V segment lost 7 bases, leaving 4 bases of the junction unmatched. CDR3 size: 13 residues. CDR3 residues: CAIKQGDAYEQYF. The CDR3 DNA reads TGTGCCATCAAACAGGGGGATGCCTACGAGCAGTACTTC.

The rearrangement joins TRBV6-2 or TRBV6-3 to TRBJ1-5; TRBD1 matches at 11 bases. The V and J ends lost 6 bases and 9 bases, in that order; junction bases with no gene match: 10. From germline, CDR1 is MNHEY and CDR2 SVGEGT. This CDR3 contains 15 residues. CDR3 bases: TGTGCCAGCAGCGCCGGGACAGGGGGGATTTGGCCCCAGCATTTT. Residues: CASSAGTGGIWPQHF.

The chain carries TRBV19 and TRBJ2-5; 8 bases match TRBD1. The V and J ends lost 4 bases and 1 base, in that order; junction bases with no gene match: 2. Germline assignment: CDR1 LNHDA and CDR2 SQIVND (reference sequence). The CDR3 covers 14 residues. CDR3 bases: TGTGCCAGTAGTACTGGACAGGGCCAAGAGACCCAGTACTTC. It encodes CASSTGQGQETQYF. The entire variable domain, with the rest obtained from reference TRBV19 and TRBJ2-5, is as follows: DGGITQSPKYLFRKEGQNVTLSCEQNLNHDAMYWYRQDPGQGLRLIYYSQIVNDFQKGDIAEGYSVSREKKESFPLTVTSAQKNPTAFYLCASSTGQGQETQYFGPGTRLLVL.

In its sample, this clone was seen a few times. The chain combines TRBV2 with TRBJ1-3; D not resolved. Germline V gene lookup returns CDR1 SNHLY and CDR2 FYNNEI. V lost 0 bases and J 7 bases, leaving 16 bases between the germline ends. The CDR3 extends over 16 amino acids. DNA of the CDR3: TGTGCCAGCAGTGAAGCGGGAGGTCAAGTTGGTAACACCATATATTTT. This gives the protein CASSEAGGQVGNTIYF.

J is TRBJ2-7 and V is TRBV12-5, with 9 bases aligning to TRBD1. Germline values: CDR1 LGHNT, CDR2 FRNRAP. With 0 bases clipped from V and 3 bases from J, the junction kept 6 bases outside the gene matches. This CDR3 has 16 residues. CDR3 DNA sequence: TGTGCTAGTGGTTTGGTACGCGGGACAGGGTGCTACGAGCAGTACTTC. It specifies CASGLVRGTGCYEQYF.

The chain couples TRBV5-6 to TRBJ2-7; TRBD2 aligns across 7 bases. Germline V lookup: CDR1 SGHDT, CDR2 YYEEEE. The CDR3 sequence is 15 residues long. Trimming removed 4 bases from V and 3 bases from J; junction bases left unmatched: 10. In DNA form, the CDR3 reads TGTGCCAGCAGCCACGGGGAGGGTCGGAGCTACGAGCAGTACTTC. Protein product: CASSHGEGRSYEQYF.

This sequence joins TRBV19 and TRBJ2-5, with 7 bases lining up with TRBD1. Germline trimming cut 3 bases from V and 4 bases from J; bases unmatched to any gene: 8. Germline CDR1 LNHDA, CDR2 SQIVND (reference sequence). The CDR3 covers 15 residues. The CDR3 sequence: CASSMGQGDGETQYF. The CDR3 DNA reads TGTGCCAGTAGTATGGGCCAGGGGGATGGAGAGACCCAGTACTTC. The whole variable domain, remainder taken from reference TRBV19 and TRBJ2-5, is DGGITQSPKYLFRKEGQNVTLSCEQNLNHDAMYWYRQDPGQGLRLIYYSQIVNDFQKGDIAEGYSVSREKKESFPLTVTSAQKNPTAFYLCASSMGQGDGETQYFGPGTRLLVL.

The chain recombines TRBV5-1 with TRBJ2-7, with no clear D. Trimming cost V 1 base and J 4 bases, with 15 bases left between them. Germline CDR1 SGHRS, CDR2 YFSETQ. This CDR3 region has 15 residues. CDR3 residues: CASSLNLNSKYEQYF. For the CDR3, the DNA is TGCGCCAGCAGCTTGAATTTAAACAGTAAATACGAGCAGTACTTC.

This clone occurred once. The chain is built from TRBV28 and TRBJ1-2, with 7 bases lining up with TRBD1. Germline loops: CDR1 MDHEN, CDR2 SYDVKM. Trimming at V came to 6 bases and at J to 8 bases, leaving 12 bases not matched to a gene. CDR3 length: 14 amino acids. The CDR3 DNA reads TGTGCCAGCAGACAGTCTGGGACAGTCTACGGCTACACCTTC. Its translation is CASRQSGTVYGYTF.

Points on this clone: At one end the junction does not follow the germline gene, possibly because of a read error. The chain is built from TRBV7-3 and TRBJ2-7, with D perhaps TRBD1 (6 bases). The CDR3 length is 16 residues. Looked up from germline, CDR1 is SGHTA and CDR2 is FQGTGA. CDR3: CANSPFGTRVLYEQYF. The CDR3 nucleotides are TGTGCCAACAGCCCGTTCGGGACAAGGGTACTCTACGAGCAGTACTTC.

The chain uses TRBV18 and TRBJ1-2; 9 bases are shared with TRBD1. The CDR3 runs to 14 residues. The germline gives CDR1 KGHSH, CDR2 LQKENI. V trimming: 3 bases; J trimming: 5 bases; junction bases outside the gene matches: 4. CDR3 nucleotides: TGTGCCAGCTCACCCCGGGACAGGGAGTATGGCTACACCTTC. Its protein product is CASSPRDREYGYTF.

The rearrangement joins TRBV24-1 to TRBJ2-7; possibly TRBD1 for D (6 bases). The CDR3 covers 13 residues. Trimming removed 3 bases from V and 2 bases from J, with 7 bases in between. CDR1 and CDR2 from the germline V gene are KGHDR and SFDVKD. DNA for the CDR3: TGTGCCACCAGTGATGGGACAACCTACGAGCAGTACTTC. This codes for CATSDGTTYEQYF.

This chain connects TRBV5-1 to TRBJ2-1; 12 bases line up with TRBD2. Germline V gene sequence: CDR1 SGHRS, CDR2 YFSETQ. This CDR3 is 14 amino acids long. The V segment lost 6 bases and the J segment 7 bases; nucleotides outside the gene matches: 5. In nucleotides, the CDR3 is TGCGCCAGCACGACCGGGACTAGCGGGAATGAGCAGTTCTTC. Translated: CASTTGTSGNEQFF.

The chain couples TRBV5-4 to TRBJ2-3; 13 bases agree with TRBD2. Germline V CDR1 and CDR2: SGHNT, YYREEE (reference sequence). The CDR3 has 16 amino acids. V lost 4 bases to trimming and J lost 5 bases; unmatched junction nucleotides: 7. CDR3 sequence reads: CASSPTSGRQEDTQYF. For the CDR3, the DNA is TGTGCCAGCAGCCCGACTAGCGGGAGGCAGGAAGATACGCAGTATTTT. Full variable domain (rest looked up from reference TRBV5-4 and TRBJ2-3): ETGVTQSPTHLIKTRGQQVTLRCSSQSGHNTVSWYQQALGQGPQFIFQYYREEENGRGNFPPRFSGLQFPNYSSELNVNALELDDSALYLCASSPTSGRQEDTQYFGPGTRLTVL.